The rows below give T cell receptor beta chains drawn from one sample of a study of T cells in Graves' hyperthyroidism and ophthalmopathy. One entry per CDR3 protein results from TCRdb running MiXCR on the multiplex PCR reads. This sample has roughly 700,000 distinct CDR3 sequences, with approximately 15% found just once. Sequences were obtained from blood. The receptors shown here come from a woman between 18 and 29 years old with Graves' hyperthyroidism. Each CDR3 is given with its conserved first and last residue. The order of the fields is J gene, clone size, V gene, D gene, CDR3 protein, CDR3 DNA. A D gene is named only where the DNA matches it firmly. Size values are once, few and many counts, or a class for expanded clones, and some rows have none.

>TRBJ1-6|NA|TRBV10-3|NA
CAIRSTGRGSPLHF
TGTGCCATCAGGTCGACAGGCCGGGGGTCACCCCTCCACTTT
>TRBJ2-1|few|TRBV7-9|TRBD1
CASSQATGGTGTIIYEQFF
TGTGCCAGCAGCCAAGCGACAGGGGGCACGGGGACCATTATTTATGAGCAGTTCTTC
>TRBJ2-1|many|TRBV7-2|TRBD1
CASSSVRPSGQGYNEQFF
TGTGCCAGCAGCTCCGTACGACCCTCGGGACAGGGATACAATGAGCAGTTCTTC
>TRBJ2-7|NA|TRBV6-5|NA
CASSYDPGDEQYF
TGTGCCAGCAGTTACGATCCAGGGGACGAGCAGTACTTC
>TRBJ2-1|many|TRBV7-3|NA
CASSFDSGSSYNEQFF
TGTGCCAGCAGCTTCGATAGCGGAAGCTCCTACAATGAGCAGTTCTTC
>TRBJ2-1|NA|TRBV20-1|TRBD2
CSARVPPGLAGGLYAGEQFF
TGCAGTGCTAGAGTTCCTCCGGGACTAGCGGGCGGCCTCTATGCGGGTGAGCAGTTCTTC
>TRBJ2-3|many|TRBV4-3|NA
CASSPEGGASTDTQYF
TGCGCCAGCAGCCCCGAAGGGGGGGCAAGCACAGATACGCAGTATTTT
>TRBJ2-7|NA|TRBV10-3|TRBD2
CAIQEGRGRGEQYF
TGTGCCATCCAGGAAGGGAGGGGCCGGGGCGAGCAGTACTTC
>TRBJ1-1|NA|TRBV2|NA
CASSEAWATEAFF
TGTGCCAGCAGTGAAGCGTGGGCCACTGAAGCTTTCTTT
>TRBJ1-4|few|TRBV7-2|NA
CASSTRTGDGKLFF
TGTGCCAGCAGCACCCGGACCGGGGATGGAAAACTGTTTTTT
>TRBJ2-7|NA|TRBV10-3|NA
CAISTWDIHRTTYEQYF
TGTGCCATCAGCACCTGGGACATACATCGTACCACCTACGAGCAGTACTTC
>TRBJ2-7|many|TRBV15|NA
CATSRVPRYSGQISYEQYF
TGTGCCACCAGCAGAGTCCCGCGGTACAGCGGGCAAATCTCCTACGAGCAGTACTTC
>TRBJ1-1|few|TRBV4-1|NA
CASSRGLSVPEAFF
TGCGCCAGCAGCCGAGGCCTCTCGGTCCCTGAAGCTTTCTTT
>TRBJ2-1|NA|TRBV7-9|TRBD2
CASSSAPGLAGLNEQFF
TGTGCCAGCAGCTCCGCCCCGGGACTAGCGGGACTTAATGAGCAGTTCTTC
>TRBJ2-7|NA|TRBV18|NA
CASSGSLSRSSYEQYF
TGTGCCAGCTCAGGGTCCTTAAGCAGGAGCTCCTACGAGCAGTACTTC
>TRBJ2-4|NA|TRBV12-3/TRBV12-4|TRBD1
CASRRTGGPGNIQYF
TGTGCCAGCAGACGCACAGGGGGCCCTGGAAACATTCAGTACTTC
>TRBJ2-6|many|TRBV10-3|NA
CAISVLQSSGANVLTF
TGTGCCATCAGTGTTCTACAATCCTCTGGGGCCAACGTCCTGACTTTC
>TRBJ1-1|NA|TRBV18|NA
CASSPQLGGPRLQNTEAFF
TGTGCCAGCTCACCACAGTTGGGGGGTCCAAGACTACAGAACACTGAAGCTTTCTTT
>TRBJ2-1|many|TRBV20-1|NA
CSAKVQRDEQFF
TGCAGTGCTAAGGTCCAGCGGGATGAGCAGTTCTTC
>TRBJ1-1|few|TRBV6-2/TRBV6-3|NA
CASRAAGANTEAFF
TGTGCCAGCAGAGCCGCGGGGGCGAACACTGAAGCTTTCTTT
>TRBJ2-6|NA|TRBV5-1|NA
CASSFSSPPGANVLTF
TGCGCCAGCAGTTTTTCAAGTCCCCCTGGGGCCAACGTCCTGACTTTC
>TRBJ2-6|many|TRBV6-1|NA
CASSGTGRSGANVLTF
TGTGCCAGCAGCGGAACAGGGCGCTCTGGGGCCAACGTCCTGACTTTC
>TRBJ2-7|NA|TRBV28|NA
CASSPGTHPYEQYF
TGTGCCAGCAGTCCCGGGACACATCCCTACGAGCAGTACTTC
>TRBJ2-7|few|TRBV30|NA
CAWSVPGAGSLPREQYF
TGTGCCTGGAGTGTACCAGGTGCGGGGAGTCTCCCTCGCGAGCAGTACTTC
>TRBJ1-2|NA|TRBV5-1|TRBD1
CASSLGDRGGGYTF
TGCGCCAGCAGCTTGGGGGACAGGGGAGGCGGCTACACCTTC
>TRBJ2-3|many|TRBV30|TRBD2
CAWMRLLADTDTQYF
TGTGCCTGGATGAGGTTGCTAGCGGACACAGATACGCAGTATTTT